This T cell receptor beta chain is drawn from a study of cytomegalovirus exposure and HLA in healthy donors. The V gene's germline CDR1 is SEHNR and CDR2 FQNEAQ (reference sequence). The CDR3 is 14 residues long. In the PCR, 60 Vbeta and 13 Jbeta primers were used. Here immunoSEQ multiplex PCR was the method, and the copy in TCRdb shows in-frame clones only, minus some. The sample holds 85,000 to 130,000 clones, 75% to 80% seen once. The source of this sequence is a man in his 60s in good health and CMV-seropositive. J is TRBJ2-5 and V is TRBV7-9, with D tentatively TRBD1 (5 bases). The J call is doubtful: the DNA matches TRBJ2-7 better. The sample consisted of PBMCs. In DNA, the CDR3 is TGTGCCAGCAGCTTAAACCAGGGTACCTACGAGCAGTACTTC. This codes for CASSLNQGTYEQYF.